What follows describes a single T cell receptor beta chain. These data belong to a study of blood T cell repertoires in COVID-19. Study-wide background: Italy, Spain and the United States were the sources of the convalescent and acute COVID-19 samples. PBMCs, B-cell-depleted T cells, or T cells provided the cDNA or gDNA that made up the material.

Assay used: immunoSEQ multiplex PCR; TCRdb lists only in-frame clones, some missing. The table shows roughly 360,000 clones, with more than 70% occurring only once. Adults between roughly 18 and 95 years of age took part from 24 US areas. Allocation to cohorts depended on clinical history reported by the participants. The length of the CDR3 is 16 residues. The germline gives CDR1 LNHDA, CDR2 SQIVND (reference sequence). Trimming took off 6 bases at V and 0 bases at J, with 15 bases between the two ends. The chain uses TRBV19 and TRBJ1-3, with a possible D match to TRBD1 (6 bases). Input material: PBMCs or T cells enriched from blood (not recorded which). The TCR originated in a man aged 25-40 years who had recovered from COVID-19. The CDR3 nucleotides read TGTGCCAGTAGCCTAGGACAGCTACTCTCTGGAAACACCATATATTTT. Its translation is CASSLGQLLSGNTIYF.